This T cell receptor beta chain was profiled in a study of T cell responses to AZD1222 COVID-19 vaccine. A note on this clone: The antigen is unknown.

Whole-study results and caveats: Only after the peak T cell response were repertoires sampled. Clonal diversity may have been underestimated in mostly white British donors. Unmutated variant regions reportedly attract nearly half of all spike-specific TCRs.

The CDR3 covers 19 residues. Germline values: CDR1 KGHSH, CDR2 LQKENI. J lost 3 bases, V lost 2 bases, and 15 bases had no gene match. The method was immunoSEQ multiplex PCR; TCRdb's version includes in-frame clones alone and lacks a portion of them. Seen here are some 200,000 clones, roughly 93% observed once, and the top ten hold 0.95% to 1%. The input for sequencing was peripheral blood, taken on day 0 of AZD1222 vaccination. This TCR was sampled from an adult in good health. This sequence joins TRBV18 and TRBJ1-3, with TRBD1 matching 8 bases. CDR3 amino acids: CASSPYPLAQGVIGNTIYF. The CDR3 DNA sequence: TGTGCCAGCTCACCATATCCCCTGGCACAGGGGGTAATTGGAAACACCATATATTTT.